The 7 T cell receptor beta chains presented below share a single source sample, sequenced in a study of T cells in narcolepsy. Clones were sequenced by immunoSEQ multiplex PCR, and TCRdb holds only the in-frame ones, with some missing. The table has roughly 16,000 clones, 85% seen once. The sample comprised memory (CD45RA-) CD4+ T cells from blood. Receptors originate from a human donor in good health.

This clone has only a few counts. V gene TRBV9 combines with J gene TRBJ1-1; D not resolved. The V end was cut by 0 bases, the J end by 0 bases, with 6 bases between. The CDR3 totals 14 residues. In germline, CDR1 is SGDLS, CDR2 YYNGEE. CDR3 sequence: CASSVGVVNTEAFF. DNA for the CDR3: TGTGCCAGCAGCGTAGGGGTGGTGAACACTGAAGCTTTCTTT.

The chain is built from TRBV30 and TRBJ1-1, with unresolved D. The V and J ends lost 2 bases and 1 base respectively, with 11 bases between them. The germline V gene has CDR1 GTSNPN and CDR2 SVGIG (reference sequence). This CDR3 contains 14 residues. This CDR3 reads CAWSLSARNTEAFF. Written as DNA, the CDR3 is TGTGCCTGGAGTTTATCCGCCCGGAACACTGAAGCTTTCTTT.

The V gene is TRBV5-1, the J gene TRBJ1-1; TRBD1 aligns across 11 bases. The CDR3 totals 17 residues. After removal of 0 bases from V and 1 base from J, the junction contained 5 bases not matched to a gene. The germline V gene has CDR1 SGHRS and CDR2 YFSETQ. As DNA, the CDR3 is TGCGCCAGCAGCTTGGGGACAGGGGGCAGAAAGAACACTGAAGCTTTCTTT. Its translation is CASSLGTGGRKNTEAFF. Variable domain in full (rest from reference TRBV5-1 and TRBJ1-1): KAGVTQTPRYLIKTRGQQVTLSCSPISGHRSVSWYQQTPGQGLQFLFEYFSETQRNKGNFPGRFSGRQFSNSRSEMNVSTLELGDSALYLCASSLGTGGRKNTEAFFGQGTRLTVV.

The rearrangement links TRBV27 to TRBJ2-7, with 11 bases matching TRBD2. Germline CDR1 reads MNHEY; CDR2 reads SMNVEV (reference sequence). J was trimmed by 0 bases and V by 6 bases; bases with no gene match: 7. CDR3 length: 16 residues. The chain's CDR3 is CASRRTSGPISYEQYF. CDR3 in DNA: TGTGCCAGCAGGAGGACTAGCGGGCCTATCTCCTACGAGCAGTACTTC.

A single count supports this clone. This chain links TRBV6-6 with TRBJ1-5; no firm D call. This CDR3 contains 14 residues. V shed 6 bases and J shed 3 bases, with 12 bases lying between them. CDR1 is MNHNY, CDR2 SVGAGI, per germline (reference sequence). Here the CDR3 reads CASRAGLINQPQHF. In DNA, the CDR3 is TGTGCCAGCAGAGCAGGACTGATCAATCAGCCCCAGCATTTT.

V usage is TRBV4-1 and J usage is TRBJ2-5; 8 nucleotides agree with TRBD2. V trimming: 1 base; J trimming: 1 base; junction bases outside the gene matches: 5. Germline loops: CDR1 MGHRA, CDR2 YSYEKL. This CDR3 spans 16 amino acids. The CDR3, as DNA: TGCGCCAGCAGCCAAGTAACGGGGGGGGGCCAAGAGACCCAGTACTTC. Translation: CASSQVTGGGQETQYF.

The gene calls are TRBV6-1 and TRBJ1-3; tentatively, D is TRBD1 (6 bases). Germline CDR1 and CDR2: MNHNS and SASEGT. This CDR3 spans 16 amino acids. V lost 0 bases, J lost 7 bases, and 16 bases lay in between. The CDR3 nucleotides read TGTGCCAGCAGTGAAGCTACGGCAGGGGTTGGCAACACCATATATTTT. The encoded protein is CASSEATAGVGNTIYF.